These T cell receptor beta chains were read from a single sample in a study of CD8 T cells in Susac syndrome. In TCRdb, the immunoSEQ multiplex PCR reads were re-called with MiXCR into one record per CDR3 protein. The table shows 120,000 or so distinct CDR3 sequences, with about 95% occurring only once. Sequencing was carried out using CD4+ T cells from PBMCs. These receptors were taken from a human donor with multiple sclerosis. The CDR3 runs from the conserved cysteine through the conserved F or W. Fields, in order: J gene, clone size, V gene, D gene, CDR3 DNA, CDR3 protein. The D gene is left open where the match is weak. Clone size appears in some rows only: once, few, many, or a class for an expanded clone.

j_gene: TRBJ2-5; abundance: .; v_gene: TRBV5-1; d_gene: .; CDR3nt: TGCTCCTCGGCCAGGGGGGACAGCCAAGAGACCCAGTACTTC; CDR3aa: CSSARGDSQETQYF
j_gene: TRBJ2-2; abundance: .; v_gene: TRBV5-1; d_gene: .; CDR3nt: TGCGCCAGCAAAGGCCAAGATAGCACCGGGGAGCTGTTTTTT; CDR3aa: CASKGQDSTGELFF
j_gene: TRBJ1-2; abundance: .; v_gene: TRBV30; d_gene: .; CDR3nt: TGTGCCTGGAGCTTCAGGGGTTCGAACTATGGCTACACCTTC; CDR3aa: CAWSFRGSNYGYTF
j_gene: TRBJ1-2; abundance: .; v_gene: TRBV3-1; d_gene: .; CDR3nt: TGTGCCAGCAGCCAGGCTCAAGGTGGCTACACCTTC; CDR3aa: CASSQAQGGYTF
j_gene: TRBJ2-4; abundance: .; v_gene: TRBV5-6; d_gene: .; CDR3nt: TGTGCCAGCAGCAGAATACAGGTCCTAGCCAAAAACATTCAGTACTTC; CDR3aa: CASSRIQVLAKNIQYF
j_gene: TRBJ2-4; abundance: .; v_gene: TRBV5-1; d_gene: TRBD1; CDR3nt: TGCGCCAGCAGCTCGATGGGACAGGGGAAAAACATTCAGTACTTC; CDR3aa: CASSSMGQGKNIQYF
j_gene: TRBJ1-6; abundance: few; v_gene: TRBV4-3; d_gene: .; CDR3nt: TGCGCCAGCAGCCAAGGTCAGGGCTATAATTCACCCCTCCACTTT; CDR3aa: CASSQGQGYNSPLHF
j_gene: TRBJ2-6; abundance: .; v_gene: TRBV7-3; d_gene: .; CDR3nt: TGTGCCAGCAGCGGACCGACGGCTACTGGGGCCAACGTCCTGACTTTC; CDR3aa: CASSGPTATGANVLTF
j_gene: TRBJ2-7; abundance: .; v_gene: TRBV6-6; d_gene: .; CDR3nt: TGTGCCAGCAGTCCCCACGGGGGCGCCGCCTACGAGCAGTACTTC; CDR3aa: CASSPHGGAAYEQYF
j_gene: TRBJ1-5; abundance: .; v_gene: TRBV2; d_gene: TRBD1; CDR3nt: TGTGCCAGCAGGGACGACAGGGATCAGCCCCAGCATTTT; CDR3aa: CASRDDRDQPQHF
j_gene: TRBJ1-4; abundance: .; v_gene: TRBV12-3/TRBV12-4; d_gene: .; CDR3nt: TGTGCCAGCAGTACCCAGGGTGGTGAAAAACTGTTTTTT; CDR3aa: CASSTQGGEKLFF
j_gene: TRBJ1-1; abundance: few; v_gene: TRBV29-1; d_gene: .; CDR3nt: TGCAGCGTTGGCCGAGGGGGGACTGAAGCTTTCTTT; CDR3aa: CSVGRGGTEAFF
j_gene: TRBJ1-6; abundance: .; v_gene: TRBV5-6; d_gene: .; CDR3nt: TGTGCCAGCGGTCTTCGACAGACCCGAACCCTCCACTTT; CDR3aa: CASGLRQTRTLHF
j_gene: TRBJ2-3; abundance: .; v_gene: TRBV3-1; d_gene: .; CDR3nt: TGTGCCAGCAGCCAAGATTTGGCCCGAACCTCAGATACGCAGTATTTT; CDR3aa: CASSQDLARTSDTQYF
j_gene: TRBJ1-5; abundance: .; v_gene: TRBV20-1; d_gene: .; CDR3nt: TGCAGTGCCCCTCGCGAGACCCATCAGCCCCAGCATTTT; CDR3aa: CSAPRETHQPQHF
j_gene: TRBJ2-7; abundance: .; v_gene: TRBV18; d_gene: TRBD2; CDR3nt: TGTGCCAGCTCACCGGGCGGGAGGGCCCTCGAGCAGTACTTC; CDR3aa: CASSPGGRALEQYF
j_gene: TRBJ1-3; abundance: .; v_gene: TRBV5-1; d_gene: .; CDR3nt: TGCGCCAGCAGCTTGGCCCCGCGAGGGGACTCTGGAAACACCATATATTTT; CDR3aa: CASSLAPRGDSGNTIYF
j_gene: TRBJ1-2; abundance: once; v_gene: TRBV20-1; d_gene: TRBD1; CDR3nt: TGCAGTGTTCCGGGACAGGGGGCATATGGCTACACCTTC; CDR3aa: CSVPGQGAYGYTF
j_gene: TRBJ1-1; abundance: .; v_gene: TRBV29-1; d_gene: .; CDR3nt: TGCAGCGTTGAGGCAGGTAGCACTGAAGCTTTCTTT; CDR3aa: CSVEAGSTEAFF
j_gene: TRBJ2-7; abundance: .; v_gene: TRBV7-6; d_gene: .; CDR3nt: TGTGCCAGCAGCTTAGCTCGGTGGTCAGGGGATGAGCAGTACTTC; CDR3aa: CASSLARWSGDEQYF
j_gene: TRBJ1-1; abundance: .; v_gene: TRBV6-5; d_gene: TRBD1; CDR3nt: TGTGCCAGCAGTTACTTCCTGACAGGGATGAACACTGAAGCTTTCTTT; CDR3aa: CASSYFLTGMNTEAFF
j_gene: TRBJ2-7; abundance: .; v_gene: TRBV6-6; d_gene: .; CDR3nt: TGTGCCAGCAGTTCCCAGGGTAGCGGAGCCTACGAGCAGTACTTC; CDR3aa: CASSSQGSGAYEQYF
j_gene: TRBJ1-2; abundance: .; v_gene: TRBV12-3/TRBV12-4; d_gene: .; CDR3nt: TGTGCCAGCAGTTTGGCTGGGGGGGCCAACTATGGCTACACCTTC; CDR3aa: CASSLAGGANYGYTF
j_gene: TRBJ2-1; abundance: .; v_gene: TRBV20-1; d_gene: TRBD2; CDR3nt: TGCAGTGCTAGAGATCCTAGCGGGAATTCCAATGAGCAGTTCTTC; CDR3aa: CSARDPSGNSNEQFF
j_gene: TRBJ1-6; abundance: .; v_gene: TRBV5-4; d_gene: .; CDR3nt: TGTGCCAGCAGCTTCGGACAGTATAATTCACCCCTCCACTTT; CDR3aa: CASSFGQYNSPLHF
j_gene: TRBJ2-7; abundance: .; v_gene: TRBV7-2; d_gene: .; CDR3nt: TGTGCCAGCAGCCCTCTACAGGGTGCCGAGCAGTACTTC; CDR3aa: CASSPLQGAEQYF
j_gene: TRBJ2-3; abundance: .; v_gene: TRBV29-1; d_gene: TRBD2; CDR3nt: TGCAGCGTTGAGGGGGGGTTGGATACGCAGTATTTT; CDR3aa: CSVEGGLDTQYF
j_gene: TRBJ1-2; abundance: .; v_gene: TRBV18; d_gene: TRBD1; CDR3nt: TGTGCCAGCTCGGAGGGACAGAACTATGGCTACACCTTC; CDR3aa: CASSEGQNYGYTF
j_gene: TRBJ1-5; abundance: .; v_gene: TRBV7-9; d_gene: .; CDR3nt: TGTGCCAGCAGCCCAACGGGTTTCAGGGGTCTCCGGGGGCCCCAGCATTTT; CDR3aa: CASSPTGFRGLRGPQHF
j_gene: TRBJ2-3; abundance: .; v_gene: TRBV30; d_gene: .; CDR3nt: TGTGCCTGGAGGGCCCAAGGCTTTGGGCAGTATTTT; CDR3aa: CAWRAQGFGQYF
j_gene: TRBJ2-7; abundance: once; v_gene: TRBV11-2; d_gene: .; CDR3nt: TGTGCCAGCAGCTTGGGGGACGGGGCCGCCTACGAGCAGTACTTC; CDR3aa: CASSLGDGAAYEQYF
j_gene: TRBJ2-2; abundance: once; v_gene: TRBV14; d_gene: .; CDR3nt: TGTGCCAGCAGCCCACGGGCACCCGGGGAGCTGTTTTTT; CDR3aa: CASSPRAPGELFF
j_gene: TRBJ1-1; abundance: .; v_gene: TRBV19; d_gene: TRBD1; CDR3nt: TGTGCCAGTATGAAGGGGGCAGGGCAAAATATGAACACTGAAGCTTTCTTT; CDR3aa: CASMKGAGQNMNTEAFF
j_gene: TRBJ1-1; abundance: .; v_gene: TRBV5-4; d_gene: .; CDR3nt: TGTGCCAGCACCCGGAACACTGAAGCTTTCTTT; CDR3aa: CASTRNTEAFF
j_gene: TRBJ1-1; abundance: .; v_gene: TRBV12-3/TRBV12-4; d_gene: .; CDR3nt: TGTGCCAGCAGTTTATCGGGTTGGTTGACGGGTCCGAACACTGAAGCTTTCTTT; CDR3aa: CASSLSGWLTGPNTEAFF
j_gene: TRBJ1-5; abundance: .; v_gene: TRBV30; d_gene: .; CDR3nt: TGTGCCTGGAGCCCCTTGGGGGATAGCAATCAGCCCCAGCATTTT; CDR3aa: CAWSPLGDSNQPQHF
j_gene: TRBJ1-1; abundance: .; v_gene: TRBV6-6; d_gene: .; CDR3nt: TGTGCCAGCAGTTCCCGTAGGAACACTGAAGCTTTCTTT; CDR3aa: CASSSRRNTEAFF
j_gene: TRBJ1-2; abundance: .; v_gene: TRBV19; d_gene: .; CDR3nt: TGTGCCAGTAGGGTTTGGACGGAAGACTATGGCTACACCTTC; CDR3aa: CASRVWTEDYGYTF
j_gene: TRBJ2-3; abundance: .; v_gene: TRBV19; d_gene: TRBD1; CDR3nt: TGTGCCAGTGCCGATAAGACAGGGGGACGTTCAGATACGCAGTATTTT; CDR3aa: CASADKTGGRSDTQYF
j_gene: TRBJ2-6; abundance: once; v_gene: TRBV20-1; d_gene: .; CDR3nt: TGCAGTGCTAGAGATAGGTTCTCTGGGGCCAACGTCCTGACTTTC; CDR3aa: CSARDRFSGANVLTF
j_gene: TRBJ1-6; abundance: few; v_gene: TRBV4-3; d_gene: .; CDR3nt: TGCGCCAGCAGCCAAGATCGACCGGGGGCGCGTAGTACCCTCCACTTT; CDR3aa: CASSQDRPGARSTLHF
j_gene: TRBJ1-1; abundance: .; v_gene: TRBV5-1; d_gene: .; CDR3nt: TGCGCCAGCAGCTTGGGGGGACGGACGAACACTGAAGCTTTCTTT; CDR3aa: CASSLGGRTNTEAFF
j_gene: TRBJ2-1; abundance: .; v_gene: TRBV14; d_gene: .; CDR3nt: TGTGCCAGCAGCCGAATGGTGAATGAGCAGTTCTTC; CDR3aa: CASSRMVNEQFF
j_gene: TRBJ1-1; abundance: .; v_gene: TRBV20-1; d_gene: TRBD1; CDR3nt: TGCAGTGCAAAACGCGCCCAGGGGGCGTTGGCTGAAGCTTTCTTT; CDR3aa: CSAKRAQGALAEAFF
j_gene: TRBJ2-1; abundance: .; v_gene: TRBV30; d_gene: .; CDR3nt: TGTGCCTGGAGCCCTTTTACAGTTATGAATGAGCAGTTCTTC; CDR3aa: CAWSPFTVMNEQFF
j_gene: TRBJ2-1; abundance: .; v_gene: TRBV6-1; d_gene: .; CDR3nt: TGTGCCAGCAGTGACAGAGTCTCCTACAATGAGCAGTTCTTC; CDR3aa: CASSDRVSYNEQFF
j_gene: TRBJ2-7; abundance: .; v_gene: TRBV30; d_gene: .; CDR3nt: TGTGCCTGGAGGTTGCAGGGAACTCGAGGGGAGCAGTACTTC; CDR3aa: CAWRLQGTRGEQYF
j_gene: TRBJ2-7; abundance: once; v_gene: TRBV5-1; d_gene: .; CDR3nt: TGCGCCAGCAGCTTGGAGGGACGATTTTCCGAGCAGTACTTC; CDR3aa: CASSLEGRFSEQYF
j_gene: TRBJ1-1; abundance: .; v_gene: TRBV19; d_gene: TRBD1; CDR3nt: TGTGCCAGTAGAATGACAGGGGCCGTATTCGGGAACACTGAAGCTTTCTTT; CDR3aa: CASRMTGAVFGNTEAFF
j_gene: TRBJ2-7; abundance: .; v_gene: TRBV7-2; d_gene: TRBD2; CDR3nt: TGTGCCAGCGGATCGGGGGGTACTTCCTACGAGCAGTACTTC; CDR3aa: CASGSGGTSYEQYF
j_gene: TRBJ1-1; abundance: .; v_gene: TRBV30; d_gene: .; CDR3nt: TGTGCCTGGAGTTCGGGGGCCGAAGCTTTCTTT; CDR3aa: CAWSSGAEAFF
j_gene: TRBJ2-7; abundance: .; v_gene: TRBV6-5; d_gene: TRBD1; CDR3nt: TGTGCCAGCACCACTCCGGGACAGGGGTCCTACGAGCAGTACTTC; CDR3aa: CASTTPGQGSYEQYF
j_gene: TRBJ2-7; abundance: .; v_gene: TRBV9; d_gene: .; CDR3nt: TGTGCCAGCAGCGTAGGCCTCTCCTACGAGCAGTACTTC; CDR3aa: CASSVGLSYEQYF
j_gene: TRBJ1-2; abundance: .; v_gene: TRBV5-4; d_gene: .; CDR3nt: TGTGCCAGCAGAGACGGGGGCAGCTTATTCCATGGCTACACCTTC; CDR3aa: CASRDGGSLFHGYTF
j_gene: TRBJ1-3; abundance: .; v_gene: TRBV3-1; d_gene: .; CDR3nt: TGTGCCAGCAGCCAAGGGGGCAAGAGCTCTGGAAACACCATATATTTT; CDR3aa: CASSQGGKSSGNTIYF
j_gene: TRBJ2-3; abundance: .; v_gene: TRBV7-9; d_gene: TRBD1; CDR3nt: TGTGCCAGCAGCTCGCCGGGACAGGGGGCTATCTATACGCAGTATTTT; CDR3aa: CASSSPGQGAIYTQYF
j_gene: TRBJ1-6; abundance: .; v_gene: TRBV4-2; d_gene: .; CDR3nt: TGTGCCAGCAGCCAAGGGAGGCAGGGCCCGGTCTCGGCACCCCTCCACTTT; CDR3aa: CASSQGRQGPVSAPLHF
j_gene: TRBJ1-2; abundance: few; v_gene: TRBV5-1; d_gene: TRBD1; CDR3nt: TGCGCCAGCAGCGTCGGGACAGGGGATTATGGCTACACCTTC; CDR3aa: CASSVGTGDYGYTF
j_gene: TRBJ1-5; abundance: .; v_gene: TRBV5-5; d_gene: TRBD1; CDR3nt: TGTGCCAGCAGCTCCGGGACAGGATATCAGCCCCAGCATTTT; CDR3aa: CASSSGTGYQPQHF
j_gene: TRBJ1-1; abundance: .; v_gene: TRBV7-2; d_gene: TRBD1; CDR3nt: TGTGCCAGCAGCTTTTCAGGGGGAAGGAACACTGAAGCTTTCTTT; CDR3aa: CASSFSGGRNTEAFF